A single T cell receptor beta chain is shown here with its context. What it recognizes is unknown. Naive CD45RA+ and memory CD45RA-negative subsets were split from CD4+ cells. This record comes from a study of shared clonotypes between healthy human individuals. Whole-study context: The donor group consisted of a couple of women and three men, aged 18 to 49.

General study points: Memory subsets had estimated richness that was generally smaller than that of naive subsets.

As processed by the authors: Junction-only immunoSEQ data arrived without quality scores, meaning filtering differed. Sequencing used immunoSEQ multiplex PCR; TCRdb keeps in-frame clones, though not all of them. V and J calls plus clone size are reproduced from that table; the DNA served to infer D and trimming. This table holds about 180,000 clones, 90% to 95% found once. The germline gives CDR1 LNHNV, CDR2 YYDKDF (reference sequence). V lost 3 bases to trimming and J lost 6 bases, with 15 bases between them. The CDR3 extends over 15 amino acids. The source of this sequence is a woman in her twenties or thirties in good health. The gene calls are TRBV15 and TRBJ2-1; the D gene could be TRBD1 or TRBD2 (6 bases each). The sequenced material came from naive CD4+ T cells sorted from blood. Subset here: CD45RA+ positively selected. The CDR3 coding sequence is TGTGCCACCAGCAGGGCCGGCGGGACAATCAATGAGCAGTTCTTC. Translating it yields CATSRAGGTINEQFF. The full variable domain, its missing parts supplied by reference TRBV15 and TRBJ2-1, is DAMVIQNPRYQVTQFGKPVTLSCSQTLNHNVMYWYQQKSSQAPKLLFHYYDKDFNNEADTPDNFQSRRPNTSFCFLDIRSPGLGDTAMYLCATSRAGGTINEQFFGPGTRLTVL.